The 13 T cell receptor beta chains below come from one sample, sequenced in a study of blood T cell repertoires in COVID-19 (TCRdb year 2020). Receptor amplification or capture employed the immunoSEQ multiplex PCR assay. Entries here come from immuneACCESS through TCRdb and include only in-frame sequences with V and J called. Some clones fail to appear in such tables; in the studies checked, an unresolved V gene covers under half of the shortfall, and the cause of the remainder is unknown. This sample has tens of thousands of clones in its table, and about 85% of those were observed once. The top ten clones comprise about 25% of the sample. The sample was peripheral blood. These receptors were collected from a woman aged 80 or over with active or convalescent COVID-19.

J is TRBJ1-2 and V is TRBV7-3, with 9 bases that match TRBD1. In germline, CDR1 is SGHTA, CDR2 FQGTGA. Trimming at V came to 5 bases and at J to 8 bases, leaving 6 bases not matched to a gene. The CDR3 contains 13 residues. The CDR3 DNA reads TGTGCCAGCAGCCTCGGACAGGGGAGAGGCTACACCTTC. This sequence encodes CASSLGQGRGYTF.

The CDR3 nucleotides read TGTGCCAGCAGCTTAGTTGCGGGGGGGCCATCGGATACGCAGTATTTT. Protein product: CASSLVAGGPSDTQYF. V and J are TRBV7-8 and TRBJ2-3; 9 positions agree with TRBD2. The V gene end was trimmed by 1 base and the J gene end by 6 bases; junction bases not matched to a gene: 8. The CDR3 extends over 16 amino acids. Germline CDR1 SGHVS, CDR2 FQNEAQ.

This rearrangement joins TRBV7-2 to TRBJ1-1, with 9 bases lining up with TRBD1. Germline V lookup: CDR1 SGHTA, CDR2 FQGNSA. Losses at the gene ends were 5 bases for V and 1 base for J; bases not matched to a gene: 8. The CDR3 length is 16 residues. Written as DNA, the CDR3 is TGTGCCAGCAGCGCCCCGGGACAGGGTAAGAACACTGAAGCTTTCTTT. Its translation: CASSAPGQGKNTEAFF.

V usage is TRBV28 and J usage is TRBJ1-2; the match to TRBD1 covers 12 bases. After removal of 6 bases from V and 1 base from J, the junction contained 6 bases not matched to a gene. The CDR3 has 16 residues. Germline lookup yields CDR1 MDHEN and CDR2 SYDVKM. The CDR3, as DNA: TGTGCCAGCAGGGGGACAGGGGGCCGGATTAACTATGGCTACACCTTC. This sequence encodes CASRGTGGRINYGYTF.

This rearrangement joins TRBV11-2 to TRBJ2-1, with D possibly matching TRBD2 (6 bases). This CDR3 comprises 17 residues. The ends were cut back, 5 bases at V and 4 bases at J, with 21 bases in the middle. Germline-derived CDR1 and CDR2 are SGHAT and FQNNGV. The CDR3 spells CASSTLLNAGSYNEQFF. In DNA, the CDR3 is TGTGCCAGCAGCACTCTTCTCAATGCGGGGTCATACAATGAGCAGTTCTTC.

The gene calls are TRBV6-1 and TRBJ2-7, with a possible D match to TRBD2 (6 bases). The V end lost 0 bases, the J end lost 3 bases, and 18 bases lay between the germline ends. Germline CDR1 is MNHNS and CDR2 is SASEGT. This CDR3 contains 17 residues. Written as DNA, the CDR3 is TGTGCCAGCAGTGAAGCGTCTACAGGAGGACTAAACTACGAGCAGTACTTC. Its translation: CASSEASTGGLNYEQYF.

The J gene is TRBJ1-2, the V gene TRBV6-4, with D unresolved. The CDR3 is 15 amino acids. V lost 6 bases and J 4 bases, leaving 18 bases between the germline ends. Germline V CDR1 and CDR2: MRHNA, SNTAGT. The CDR3 loop reads CASSPLAGGSYGYTF. The DNA for the CDR3 is TGTGCCAGCAGCCCCTTGGCAGGAGGGAGCTATGGCTACACCTTC.

The CDR3, as DNA: TGTGCCAGCAGCGTCGGGACTAGCGGGGAGACCCAGTACTTC. Its protein product is CASSVGTSGETQYF. The rearrangement links TRBV9 to TRBJ2-5, with 12 bases matching TRBD2. The length of the CDR3 is 14 residues. V was clipped by 2 bases and J by 5 bases; unmatched bases: 1. Germline V gene sequence: CDR1 SGDLS, CDR2 YYNGEE.

The sample holds a few counts of this clone. The gene calls are TRBV3-1 (or the pseudogene TRBV3-2) and TRBJ1-5; 10 bases map to TRBD1. V shed 4 bases, J shed 4 bases, and the junction held 10 bases outside the gene matches. The CDR3 spans 17 residues. CDR1 and CDR2 from the germline V gene are LGHDT and YNNKEL (reference sequence). Here the CDR3 reads CASSPGQGGSSNQPQHF. CDR3 bases: TGTGCCAGCAGCCCCGGACAGGGGGGTTCTAGTAATCAGCCCCAGCATTTT.

The CDR3 DNA sequence: TGTGCCAGCAGTTTATATAGTGGGGGGACAGGGGGCGGTGAAAAACTGTTTTTT. Translating gives CASSLYSGGTGGGEKLFF. The J gene is TRBJ1-4, the V gene TRBV27, with 12 bases lining up with TRBD1. CDR3 length: 18 amino acids. The trim removed 1 base at V and 7 bases at J, leaving 10 bases unmatched. Germline CDR1 MNHEY, CDR2 SMNVEV (reference sequence).

The CDR3 bases are TGTGCCAGCGGGGGTAGCGGGACAAAGTACACAGATACGCAGTATTTT. This encodes CASGGSGTKYTDTQYF. The chain employs TRBV6-6 and TRBJ2-3; 8 nucleotides line up with TRBD2. This CDR3 contains 16 residues. Germline V CDR1 and CDR2: MNHNY, SVGAGI (reference sequence). V was pared by 8 bases and J by 2 bases, with 12 bases of the junction left unmatched.

This chain links TRBV3-1 (or the pseudogene TRBV3-2) with TRBJ2-2; a weak D match, TRBD2 (6 bases). The CDR3 has 14 amino acids. Germline V gives CDR1 LGHDT, CDR2 YNNKEL (reference sequence). Trimming pared 3 bases from V and 5 bases from J, leaving 10 bases between. CDR3 residues: CASSQGGVTGELFF. CDR3 nucleotides: TGTGCCAGCAGCCAGGGCGGGGTGACCGGGGAGCTGTTTTTT.

V and J are TRBV7-6 and TRBJ2-3; 11 positions match TRBD2. V lost 1 base and J lost 3; bases outside the gene matches: 3. Germline CDR1 and CDR2: SGHVS and FNYEAQ. This CDR3 region has 16 residues. CDR3 sequence (DNA): TGTGCCAGCAGCTTAGGACCTAGCGGGGGGACAGATACGCAGTATTTT. Protein product: CASSLGPSGGTDTQYF.